These 15 T cell receptor beta chains were all obtained from the same sample, sequenced in a study of T cells in Graves' hyperthyroidism and ophthalmopathy. It was RNA transcripts that yielded the amplified TCR beta CDR3 regions. An initial round of RT-PCR targeting the TCR CDR3 relied on the HTBI primer set. TCRdb re-analysed the multiplex PCR reads in MiXCR, keeping a single row per CDR3 protein. The sample lists 500,000 to 750,000 distinct CDR3 sequences, 15% to 19% occurring once. The sequenced sample consisted of blood. The source is a woman between 25 and 40 years old with Graves' hyperthyroidism.

This clonotype was picked up a small number of times. The chain combines TRBV27 with TRBJ2-7; the match to TRBD2 covers 13 bases. Germline-derived CDR1 and CDR2 are MNHEY and SMNVEV (reference sequence). This CDR3 spans 14 amino acids. The V and J ends lost 7 bases and 5 bases, in that order; junction bases with no gene match: 5. CDR3 in DNA: TGTGCCAGCAAACCCGGGACTAGCGGGAACGAGCAGTACTTC. This encodes CASKPGTSGNEQYF.

This clonotype was observed a handful of times. The chain recombines TRBV10-1 with TRBJ2-1, with D tentatively TRBD1 or TRBD2 (5 bases each). The CDR3 has 13 amino acids. Trimming took off 3 bases at V and 6 bases at J, with 9 bases between the two ends. CDR1 and CDR2 from the germline V gene are WNHNN and SYGVQD (reference sequence). The CDR3 here is CASSDEGSNEQFF. DNA of the CDR3: TGCGCCAGCAGTGACGAGGGGTCCAATGAGCAGTTCTTC.

This clonotype was detected ten times or more. The genes are TRBV27 and TRBJ2-1, with unresolved D. V was cut by 4 bases and J by 5 bases, with 9 bases left in between. The CDR3 is 13 amino acids. CDR1 is MNHEY, CDR2 SMNVEV, per germline (reference sequence). CDR3 residues: CASSSPVDNEQFF. CDR3 sequence (DNA): TGTGCCAGCAGTTCCCCAGTGGACAATGAGCAGTTCTTC.

This chain joins TRBV18 and TRBJ2-3, with 8 bases lining up with TRBD1. The ends lost 8 bases at V and 0 bases at J; junction bases unmatched: 4. The CDR3 runs to 14 residues. Germline CDR1 KGHSH, CDR2 LQKENI. The chain's CDR3 is CASQGAWSTDTQYF. The CDR3 DNA reads as TGTGCCAGCCAGGGGGCGTGGAGCACAGATACGCAGTATTTT.

This clonotype was counted ten times or more. The chain uses TRBV15 and TRBJ1-2, with 8 bases that match TRBD1. V trimming: 0 bases; J trimming: 2 bases; junction bases outside the gene matches: 5. Germline V CDR1 and CDR2: LNHNV, YYDKDF (reference sequence). This CDR3 has 16 amino acids. DNA of the CDR3: TGTGCCACCAGCAGAGATACGGGACAGGCGAACTATGGCTACACCTTC. This gives the protein CATSRDTGQANYGYTF.

This clonotype was detected ten times or more. This rearrangement joins TRBV6-1 to TRBJ1-5; TRBD1 matches 10 bases. CDR1 is MNHNS and CDR2 is SASEGT in the germline V gene. After removal of 6 bases from V and 8 bases from J, the junction contained 16 bases not matched to a gene. The CDR3 has 17 residues. In DNA, the CDR3 is TGTGCCAGCAGCCGGGACAGGGGCCGACTTAGTATTGAGCCCCAGCATTTT. As protein: CASSRDRGRLSIEPQHF.

The CDR3 sequence is CASSPFPQGSSYEQYF. Written as DNA, the CDR3 is TGTGCCAGCTCACCATTCCCCCAGGGCTCCAGCTACGAGCAGTACTTC. V gene TRBV18 combines with J gene TRBJ2-7, with D possibly matching TRBD1 (5 bases). Germline V gene data show CDR1 as KGHSH and CDR2 as LQKENI. The CDR3 loop spans 16 amino acids. V dropped 2 bases and J dropped 3 bases, with 17 bases sitting between them.

The V call is TRBV9, the J call TRBJ2-1, with TRBD2 identical over 8 bases. The V segment lost 0 bases and the J segment 4 bases; nucleotides outside the gene matches: 6. In germline, CDR1 is SGDLS, CDR2 YYNGEE. The CDR3 is 16 residues long. In DNA form, the CDR3 reads TGTGCCAGCAGCGTAGGTTTGGTAGCGGGATACAATGAGCAGTTCTTC. This gives the protein CASSVGLVAGYNEQFF. The full variable domain, with the rest looked up from reference TRBV9 and TRBJ2-1, is DSGVTQTPKHLITATGQRVTLRCSPRSGDLSVYWYQQSLDQGLQFLIQYYNGEERAKGNILERFSAQQFPDLHSELNLSSLELGDSALYFCASSVGLVAGYNEQFFGPGTRLTVL.

This clonotype has just a few counts. V and J are TRBV5-1 and TRBJ1-5; no firm D call. V shed 2 bases and J shed 5 bases, with 11 bases lying between them. The CDR3 contains 14 residues. Germline assignment: CDR1 SGHRS and CDR2 YFSETQ. The CDR3 here is CASSFSPEDQPQHF. CDR3 DNA: TGCGCCAGCAGCTTCTCTCCCGAGGATCAGCCCCAGCATTTT.

This clonotype was recorded at least ten times. The chain joins TRBV12-3 or TRBV12-4 to TRBJ2-2, with a possible D match to TRBD1 (6 bases). Trimming took 4 bases from V and 4 from J, leaving 13 bases between them. The CDR3 has 15 amino acids. Here the CDR3 DNA reads TGTGCCAGCAGTTCTACAGGGTTGGGCACCGGGGAGCTGTTTTTT. Its protein product is CASSSTGLGTGELFF.

This clonotype showed up many times. This rearrangement joins TRBV4-2 to TRBJ1-1, with D hard to call. V dropped 1 base and J dropped 0 bases, with 12 bases sitting between them. The CDR3 covers 16 residues. Germline assignment: CDR1 LGHNA and CDR2 YNFKEQ. DNA of the CDR3: TGTGCCAGCAGCCAAGGACATTCTGCTGTGAACACTGAAGCTTTCTTT. It encodes CASSQGHSAVNTEAFF.

This clonotype came up a few times. The chain recombines TRBV6-5 with TRBJ2-7; D not resolved. The CDR3 spans 15 residues. Germline V gene lookup returns CDR1 MNHEY and CDR2 SVGAGI. V gave up 0 bases and J gave up 4 bases, with 13 bases separating them. CDR3 residues: CASSYSTGKPYEQYF. CDR3 DNA: TGTGCCAGCAGTTACTCGACGGGTAAACCGTACGAGCAGTACTTC.

This clonotype was seen repeatedly, ten times or more. This chain links TRBV6-5 with TRBJ2-1; TRBD1 matches at 7 bases. The trim removed 2 bases at V and 7 bases at J, leaving 5 bases unmatched. This CDR3 contains 14 residues. Germline V gene data show CDR1 as MNHEY and CDR2 as SVGAGI. CDR3 residues: CASSYRGRGNEQFF. In nucleotides, the CDR3 is TGTGCCAGCAGTTACAGGGGGCGCGGGAATGAGCAGTTCTTC.

The gene calls are TRBV7-2 and TRBJ2-7, with 13 bases lining up with TRBD2. V shed 5 bases, J shed 3 bases, and the junction held 10 bases outside the gene matches. Germline CDR1 is SGHTA and CDR2 is FQGNSA. The CDR3 extends over 17 amino acids. The CDR3 region has the DNA TGTGCCAGCAGCACGGGACTAGCGGGATTACTTAACTACGAGCAGTACTTC. Translation gives CASSTGLAGLLNYEQYF.

This clonotype was picked up many times. This chain joins TRBV13 and TRBJ2-3, with D maybe TRBD1 (5 bases). The CDR3 has 15 amino acids. V gave up 5 bases and J gave up 2 bases, with 14 bases separating them. Germline CDR1 and CDR2: PRHDT and FYEKMQ (reference sequence). The CDR3 sequence: CASSHRKTDTDTQYF. CDR3 nucleotide sequence: TGTGCCAGCAGCCATAGGAAGACAGACACAGATACGCAGTATTTT.